This T cell receptor beta chain emerged from a study of identifying expanded T cells in peripheral blood. As for this clone: What it recognizes is unknown.

No infections or other immune events were documented during collection. The CDR3 has 15 amino acids. The germline V gene has CDR1 MGHRA and CDR2 YSYEKL. V shed 3 bases and J 4 bases; nucleotides not matched to a gene: 6. TCRdb keeps only in-frame clones here, not all; method: immunoSEQ multiplex PCR. This table holds more than 95,000 clones, more than 80% found once. Study-wide results and caveats: Technical replicates showed roughly 1.2 changed clones; approximately 2 weeks roughly 16; four weeks 19. Clone count variance between approximately two-week samples rose with total template count.

Specimen: blood. This TCR derives from a person between 18 and 75 years old in good health. This rearrangement joins TRBV4-1 to TRBJ1-3, with 7 bases lining up with TRBD1. The CDR3: CASSHTGVEGNTIYF. CDR3 bases: TGCGCCAGCAGCCATACAGGGGTGGAAGGAAACACCATATATTTT.